One sample yielded the 26 T cell receptor beta chains listed below, sequenced in a study of response to subunit inactivated influenza vaccine. One entry per CDR3 protein, called by TCRdb with MiXCR from the RT-PCR reads. The sample shows about 530,000 distinct CDR3 sequences, 10% to 15% of them seen only once. The sequenced sample was PBMCs from blood, obtained on the day of vaccination. Source of these receptors: a man in his forties or fifties who received an inactivated influenza vaccine.

The chain combines TRBV9 with TRBJ2-2; 9 bases are shared with TRBD2. The length of the CDR3 is 15 residues. Germline-derived CDR1 and CDR2 are SGDLS and YYNGEE. The junction had 10 bases not matched to a gene; V was cut back by 9 bases and J by 4 bases. The CDR3 DNA is TGTGCCACCTTCTGGCGGGGGGGTACCACCGGGGAGCTGTTTTTT. Amino acid sequence: CATFWRGGTTGELFF.

The chain combines TRBV7-9 with TRBJ2-2; 13 bases match TRBD2. This CDR3 spans 17 amino acids. Trimming took 3 bases from V and 5 from J; bases not matched to a gene: 6. Germline V gene lookup returns CDR1 SEHNR and CDR2 FQNEAQ (reference sequence). The DNA of the CDR3 is TGTGCCAGCAGCTTCGGACTAGCGGGAGTTAGGACCGGGGAGCTGTTTTTT. Translated: CASSFGLAGVRTGELFF.

The chain joins TRBV7-6 to TRBJ1-1, with 11 bases that match TRBD1. Germline CDR1 is SGHVS and CDR2 is FNYEAQ. This CDR3 contains 16 residues. V trimming: 5 bases; J trimming: 0 bases; junction bases outside the gene matches: 5. This chain's CDR3 is CASSPGQGALNTEAFF. The CDR3 region has the DNA TGTGCCAGCAGCCCAGGACAGGGGGCCTTGAACACTGAAGCTTTCTTT.

The V gene is TRBV12-3 or TRBV12-4, the J gene TRBJ2-5; 9 bases are a match to TRBD2. V lost 5 bases to trimming and J lost 5 bases; unmatched junction nucleotides: 3. The CDR3 spans 13 residues. CDR3 in amino acids: CASSERGAETQYF. CDR3 DNA sequence: TGTGCCAGCAGTGAGCGGGGGGCCGAGACCCAGTACTTC.

In its sample, this clonotype was seen many times. This sequence joins TRBV5-1 and TRBJ2-7; unclear D gene. From germline, CDR1 is SGHRS and CDR2 YFSETQ. The CDR3 is 16 amino acids. The V and J ends lost 1 base and 0 bases respectively, with 14 bases between them. This chain's CDR3 is CASSLTTLIYSYEQYF. The DNA for the CDR3 is TGCGCCAGCAGCTTGACCACACTCATCTACTCCTACGAGCAGTACTTC.

The sample holds a few counts of this clonotype. This chain joins TRBV7-2 and TRBJ2-5, with D perhaps TRBD1 or TRBD2 (5 bases each). V lost 5 bases and J lost 5, with 21 bases in between. This CDR3 spans 16 amino acids. The V gene's germline CDR1 is SGHTA and CDR2 FQGNSA. DNA for the CDR3: TGTGCCAGCAGCGTAGGGCTGACTGGGGGTCGGGAGACCCAGTACTTC. Protein sequence: CASSVGLTGGRETQYF.

This sequence joins TRBV29-1 and TRBJ2-7, with D possibly called TRBD1 or TRBD2 (5 bases each). V lost 3 bases and J lost 4, with 13 bases in between. Germline assignment: CDR1 SQVTM and CDR2 ANQGSEA. The CDR3 is made up of 13 amino acids. This chain's CDR3 is CSVEGVGLYEQYF. The CDR3 nucleotides read TGCAGCGTTGAGGGGGTAGGGTTGTACGAGCAGTACTTC.

The rearrangement links TRBV10-3 to TRBJ1-2; possible D gene TRBD1, 5 bases. The germline V gene has CDR1 ENHRY and CDR2 SYGVKD. The length of the CDR3 is 13 residues. The germline V and J ends were trimmed by 4 bases and 5 bases, with 11 bases remaining between them. The CDR3 DNA reads as TGTGCCATCAGTGTTGAGGGGACTTATGGCTACACCTTC. Protein sequence: CAISVEGTYGYTF.

The rearrangement links TRBV2 to TRBJ2-7, with D possibly being TRBD1 (6 bases). The CDR3 runs to 18 residues. The V end was cut by 4 bases, the J end by 2 bases, with 24 bases between. Germline loops: CDR1 SNHLY, CDR2 FYNNEI. For the CDR3, the DNA is TGTGCCAGCAGTGCGGCGACAATCCTAACAGGGCTCACCTACGAGCAGTACTTC. As protein: CASSAATILTGLTYEQYF.

The V call is TRBV5-1, the J call TRBJ1-1, with D possibly TRBD1 on 6 matching bases. The germline V gene encodes CDR1 SGHRS and CDR2 YFSETQ. This CDR3 is built from 13 residues. The germline V and J ends were trimmed by 0 bases and 6 bases, with 9 bases remaining between them. CDR3 nucleotides: TGCGCCAGCAGCTTGGTCGGGGGCGCTGAAGCTTTCTTT. It translates to CASSLVGGAEAFF.

This clonotype was observed at least ten times. V usage is TRBV7-9 and J usage is TRBJ2-7, with D hard to call. Looked up from germline, CDR1 is SEHNR and CDR2 is FQNEAQ (reference sequence). The ends were cut back, 8 bases at V and 0 bases at J, with 14 bases in the middle. The length of the CDR3 is 14 residues. The DNA for the CDR3 is TGTGCCAGCGGTAGGGCGGCCAACTCCTACGAGCAGTACTTC. This gives the protein CASGRAANSYEQYF.

This clonotype was detected many times. The chain is built from TRBV4-2 and TRBJ2-3; D might be TRBD1 (6 bases). This CDR3 has 16 amino acids. Trimming removed 1 base from V and 2 bases from J, with 13 bases in between. Germline lookup yields CDR1 LGHNA and CDR2 YNFKEQ. Here the CDR3 reads CASSQVVGTNTDTQYF. The CDR3 DNA sequence: TGTGCCAGCAGCCAAGTCGTCGGGACAAACACAGATACGCAGTATTTT.

The J gene is TRBJ2-3, the V gene TRBV5-6, with D maybe TRBD2 (5 bases). CDR1 is SGHDT and CDR2 is YYEEEE in the germline V gene. V lost 3 bases and J 1 base, leaving 12 bases between the germline ends. CDR3 size: 15 residues. The CDR3 loop is CASSSSYYRTDTQYF. In DNA, the CDR3 is TGTGCCAGCAGCTCTAGCTACTACCGCACAGATACGCAGTATTTT.

This clonotype has only a few counts. This rearrangement joins TRBV6-2 or TRBV6-3 to TRBJ2-7; 7 bases fit TRBD1. The ends lost 0 bases at V and 5 bases at J; junction bases unmatched: 7. This CDR3 region has 15 residues. Germline lookup yields CDR1 MNHEY and CDR2 SVGEGT. The CDR3 nucleotides read TGTGCCAGCAGTTACTCGGGACAGTCCCCCAACGAGCAGTACTTC. This encodes CASSYSGQSPNEQYF.

This clonotype showed up just a few times. CDR3 bases: TGCAGCGTTCAATCGACAGGGGTTGGCACTGAAGCTTTCTTT. As protein: CSVQSTGVGTEAFF. The chain combines TRBV29-1 with TRBJ1-1; 8 positions match TRBD1. Losses at the gene ends were 5 bases for V and 4 bases for J; bases not matched to a gene: 9. Germline V gene lookup returns CDR1 SQVTM and CDR2 ANQGSEA. The CDR3 runs 14 residues.

The genes are TRBV7-6 and TRBJ1-5; D unresolved. Germline CDR1 SGHVS, CDR2 FNYEAQ. The CDR3 loop spans 15 amino acids. The V end lost 1 base, the J end lost 3 bases, and 10 bases lay between the germline ends. DNA of the CDR3: TGTGCCAGCAGCTTAGGAACTTCTTACAATCAGCCCCAGCATTTT. Its translation is CASSLGTSYNQPQHF.

The rearrangement joins TRBV4-3 to TRBJ2-5, with a possible D match to TRBD1 (6 bases). Trimming took 8 bases from V and 2 from J, leaving 15 bases between them. The CDR3 length is 14 residues. Germline CDR1 LGHNA, CDR2 YSLEER. Here the CDR3 DNA reads TGCGCCAGCGGTCGGGACACTTTTCAAGAGACCCAGTACTTC. Its translation is CASGRDTFQETQYF.

The chain recombines TRBV20-1 with TRBJ2-3, with D tentatively TRBD1 or TRBD2 (5 bases each). V lost 6 bases to trimming and J lost 10 bases, with 17 bases between them. Germline CDR1 reads DFQATT; CDR2 reads SNEGSKA (reference sequence). CDR3 length: 12 amino acids. CDR3 bases: TGCAGTGCCCCGGGGCCCAGCATGTCGCAGTATTTT. This codes for CSAPGPSMSQYF.

This chain joins TRBV14 and TRBJ1-1; D is possibly TRBD1 (5 bases). The germline V gene encodes CDR1 SGHDN and CDR2 FVKESK. The V end lost 1 base, the J end lost 6 bases, and 12 bases lay between the germline ends. The CDR3 loop spans 14 amino acids. CDR3 bases: TGTGCCAGCAGCCAAGCCGGGGGTTTGGCTGAAGCTTTCTTT. Translation gives CASSQAGGLAEAFF. Based on the CDR3 plus reference TRBV14 and TRBJ1-1, the full variable domain is EAGVTQFPSHSVIEKGQTVTLRCDPISGHDNLYWYRRVMGKEIKFLLHFVKESKQDESGMPNNRFLAERTGGTYSTLKVQPAELEDSGVYFCASSQAGGLAEAFFGQGTRLTVV.

The chain has TRBV29-1 and TRBJ1-1, with TRBD1 as a possible D gene (6 bases). V shed 3 bases and J shed 7 bases, with 12 bases lying between them. The CDR3 runs 12 residues. CDR1 and CDR2 (germline): SQVTM, ANQGSEA. This CDR3 is CSVDGGLLEAFF. Here the CDR3 DNA reads TGCAGCGTTGATGGGGGGCTACTTGAAGCTTTCTTT. Based on the CDR3 plus reference TRBV29-1 and TRBJ1-1, the full variable domain is SAVISQKPSRDICQRGTSLTIQCQVDSQVTMMFWYRQQPGQSLTLIATANQGSEATYESGFVIDKFPISRPNLTFSTLTVSNMSPEDSSIYLCSVDGGLLEAFFGQGTRLTVV.

The rearrangement links TRBV29-1 to TRBJ2-5, with unresolved D. V lost 5 bases and J lost 4, with 11 bases in between. Germline V gives CDR1 SQVTM, CDR2 ANQGSEA. CDR3 length: 12 residues. The CDR3 loop reads CSVHQMGETQYF. CDR3 coding DNA: TGCAGCGTTCATCAAATGGGAGAGACCCAGTACTTC.

This chain uses TRBV7-2 with TRBJ1-6; D not resolved. Germline V gene data show CDR1 as SGHTA and CDR2 as FQGNSA. The CDR3 has 16 amino acids. Trimming pared 6 bases from V and 0 bases from J, leaving 12 bases between. CDR3 loop: CASRPDGSSYNSPLHF. The CDR3 nucleotides are TGTGCCAGCAGACCAGACGGGAGCTCCTATAATTCACCCCTCCACTTT.

The sample holds a few counts of this clonotype. The CDR3 spells CSAIQSEGLNYEQYF. The CDR3 nucleotides are TGCAGTGCTATCCAGTCGGAAGGGCTCAATTACGAGCAGTACTTC. The rearrangement joins TRBV20-1 to TRBJ2-7, with D unresolved. Trimming shortened V by 4 bases and J by 4 bases, and 20 bases separated the two germline ends. CDR1 is DFQATT, CDR2 SNEGSKA, per germline (reference sequence). The CDR3 consists of 15 residues.

This chain connects TRBV30 to TRBJ2-7; 14 nucleotides match TRBD2. The CDR3 length is 15 residues. V was pared by 5 bases and J by 2 bases, with 5 bases of the junction left unmatched. The germline V gene encodes CDR1 GTSNPN and CDR2 SVGIG (reference sequence). The CDR3 DNA is TGTGCCTGGGAGGGACTAGCGGGGGAGACCTACGAGCAGTACTTC. It translates to CAWEGLAGETYEQYF.

Only a few counts were recorded for this clonotype. The chain couples TRBV7-9 to TRBJ1-4; no definite D call. CDR3 length equals 12 residues. V was pared by 4 bases and J by 4 bases, with 4 bases between. The germline gives CDR1 SEHNR, CDR2 FQNEAQ (reference sequence). Here the CDR3 reads CASSWVNEKLFF. CDR3 nucleotide sequence: TGTGCCAGCAGCTGGGTTAATGAAAAACTGTTTTTT.

The chain joins TRBV28 to TRBJ2-7; 7 nucleotides agree with TRBD2. The CDR3 is 12 amino acids. V was clipped by 10 bases and J by 3 bases; unmatched bases: 6. Germline V gene lookup returns CDR1 MDHEN and CDR2 SYDVKM. CDR3 DNA: TGTGCCACCGGGGTAGCGGGCTACGAGCAGTACTTC. The encoded protein is CATGVAGYEQYF.